This record concerns one TCR beta chain sequence. The data originate from a study of blood T cell repertoires in COVID-19. As for the study in general: Donors in the United States, Italy and Spain gave samples during acute or convalescent COVID-19. PBMCs, B-cell-depleted T cells, or T cells provided the cDNA or gDNA that made up the material.

Authors' methods: Scientists estimated how many nucleated cells there were by amplifying reference gene primers. TCRdb's copy holds only in-frame clones and misses some; the assay was immunoSEQ multiplex PCR. V and J calls and clone size are as listed in that table; D and trimming were resolved from the DNA. The table shows fewer than 300,000 clones, with about 86% occurring only once. Sequencing was done on a sample of peripheral blood. The source of this sequence is a woman between 25 and 40 years old with COVID-19, enrolled during active disease.

The CDR3 DNA sequence: TGTGCCAGCAGCCGATTGACTAGCGCGGGGAGCACAGATACGCAGTATTTT. It yields the protein CASSRLTSAGSTDTQYF. The rearrangement uses TRBV6-6 and TRBJ2-3, with TRBD2 matching 8 bases. Unmatched junction bases numbered 11, after V lost 6 bases and J lost 0 bases. The germline V gene encodes CDR1 MNHNY and CDR2 SVGAGI (reference sequence). The CDR3 consists of 17 residues.